This T cell receptor beta chain comes out of a study of shared clonotypes between healthy human individuals. Overall study findings and caveats: Sampling used blood alone; tissue repertoires probably differ.

Germline V gene sequence: CDR1 SNHLY, CDR2 FYNNEI. The CDR3 is 14 residues long. V gave up 6 bases and J gave up 4 bases; unmatched junction bases: 5. With regard to this clone: Its antigen is still unknown.

Data came from immunoSEQ multiplex PCR; TCRdb stores just in-frame clones and leaves some out. Counted here are about 480,000 clones, roughly 78% occurring once; the ten biggest clones make up 13%. This TCR came from a woman aged 40-49 years in good health. Some clones in this sample may be carry-over from other donors' samples. The specimen sequenced was PBMCs. The V call is TRBV2, the J call TRBJ2-5, with 10 bases lining up with TRBD1. The DNA for the CDR3 is TGTGCCAGCAGCCCCGGGACAGGGGCAGAGACCCAGTACTTC. Protein product: CASSPGTGAETQYF. Looking up the rest from reference TRBV2 and TRBJ2-5 gives the full variable domain: EPEVTQTPSHQVTQMGQEVILRCVPISNHLYFYWYRQILGQKVEFLVSFYNNEISEKSEIFDDQFSVERPDGSNFTLKIRSTKLEDSAMYFCASSPGTGAETQYFGPGTRLLVL.